This T cell receptor beta chain was captured by sequencing in a study of T cells in Graves' hyperthyroidism and ophthalmopathy. The length of the CDR3 is 14 residues. CDR1 is SGHTA, CDR2 FQGNSA, per germline. Trimming stripped 5 bases from V and 2 bases from J, with 13 bases between. The CDR3 regions of TCR beta were amplified from RNA transcripts. HTBI primers were employed in a first-round RT-PCR of the TCR CDR3. TCRdb fed the multiplex PCR reads into MiXCR, producing one record per CDR3 protein. Of approximately 640,000 distinct CDR3 sequences listed, roughly 16% are singletons. This clonotype appeared many times.

The TCR comes from a woman younger than 45 with Graves' hyperthyroidism. The chain joins TRBV7-2 to TRBJ2-7; the D call may be TRBD1 or TRBD2 (5 bases each). The sample was blood. The CDR3 is CASSLRDGPYEQYF. As DNA, the CDR3 is TGTGCCAGCAGCCTCCGGGACGGCCCCTACGAGCAGTACTTC.